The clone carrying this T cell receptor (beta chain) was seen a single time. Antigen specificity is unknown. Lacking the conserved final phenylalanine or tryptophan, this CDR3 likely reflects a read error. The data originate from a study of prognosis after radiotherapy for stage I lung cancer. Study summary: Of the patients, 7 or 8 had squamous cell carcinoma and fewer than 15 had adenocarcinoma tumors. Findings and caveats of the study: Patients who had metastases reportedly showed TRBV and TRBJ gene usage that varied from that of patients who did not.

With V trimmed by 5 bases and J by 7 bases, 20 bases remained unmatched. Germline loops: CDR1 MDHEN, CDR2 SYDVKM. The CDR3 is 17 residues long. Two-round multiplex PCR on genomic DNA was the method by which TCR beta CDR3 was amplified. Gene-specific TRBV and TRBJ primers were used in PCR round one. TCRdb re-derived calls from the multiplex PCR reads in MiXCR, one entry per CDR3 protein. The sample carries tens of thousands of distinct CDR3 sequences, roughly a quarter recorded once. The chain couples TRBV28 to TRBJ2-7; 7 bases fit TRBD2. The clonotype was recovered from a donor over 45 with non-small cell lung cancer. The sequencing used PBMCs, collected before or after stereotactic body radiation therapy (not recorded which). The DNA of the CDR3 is TGTGCCAGCAGTACCCTTTTTAGCGGGTTATCCCCTGAAGAGCAGTACTTA. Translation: CASSTLFSGLSPEEQYL.